This entry describes one T cell receptor beta chain. Its specificity is unknown. The second PCR ran about 6 to 11 cycles with a sample-barcoded 5' primer and J-beta primers. TCRdb redid the calling of the 5' RACE reads with MiXCR, one entry per CDR3 protein. The sample holds about a million distinct CDR3 sequences, 45% to 50% seen once. V lost 6 bases, J lost 2 bases, and 5 bases stayed unmatched. This CDR3 is 14 amino acids long. Per germline, CDR1 SEHNR and CDR2 FQNEAQ (reference sequence). The sample originates from a study of blood T cells in healthy people across ages. Donors gave roughly 9.1 milliliters of peripheral blood apiece. Isolated per sample were at least 6.5 million PBMCs. Study-level results: Significant beta diversity loss was already apparent by age roughly 38, declining roughly linearly. Diversity figures derived from one million T cells were judged to underestimate the true value.

The sequenced sample consisted of blood. This chain joins TRBV7-9 and TRBJ2-7; 9 bases are a match to TRBD1. The clonotype comes from a man aged 25-40 years in good health. In DNA, the CDR3 is TGTGCCAGCAGTAGGGACAGGGCAGCCTACGAGCAGTACTTC. This translates into CASSRDRAAYEQYF.